This T cell receptor (beta chain) was sequenced during a study of shared clonotypes between healthy human individuals (dated by TCRdb to the early 2020s). As for the study more broadly: A couple of women and a few men aged 18 to 49 years were included in the cohort. For each donor, CD4 naive and CD4 memory were each given three plates, CD8 naive was given two plates, and CD8 memory was given one plate. Per donor, leukapheresis produced somewhere between about 0.8 and 9.5 billion PBMCs. To increase sequencing depth and limit assay-specific biases, TCR repertoire library preparation and sequencing were carried out by different laboratories using diverse techniques. To estimate repertoire size and how much clonotype sharing occurs between individuals, the study deeply sequenced the blood TCR repertoires of roughly 5 healthy adults. The paper as a whole reports these results and caveats: Even with the large sequencing depth, rarefaction of the sorted-subset datasets indicated that sequencing was incomplete. Sampling was restricted to blood, and TCR repertoires in tissue are likely to differ from TCR repertoires in blood. Higher generation probabilities were observed for clonotypes shared by all four sorted-subset donors than for non-shared clonotypes. Naive subsets generally had larger estimated clonotype richness than memory subsets. About 5% of naive CD4, more than 3% of naive CD8, approximately 2% of memory CD4, and 0.4% of memory CD8 clonotypes were shared across several donors. Pairwise subsampling led to the expectation that sequencing depth would affect the degree of clonotype sharing among donors. The genetic and exposure-history diversity represented was limited by the small number of donors.

Ends trimmed: V by 4 bases, J by 6 bases; bases unmatched to a gene: 16. CDR1 and CDR2 are read off the germline V gene as SGHRS and YFSETQ. Including cysteine and phenylalanine, the CDR3 has 17 amino acids. The retained sequence is limited to the CDR3, 51 bases, with the frame set at the first base. In regard to this clone: The antigen it recognizes is unknown. The sample holds no much larger clone one base away, and base qualities are not on file.

TCR CDR3 regions were amplified from genomic DNA by multiplex PCR using the deep immunoSEQ assay. Extracted genomic DNA from each cell subset was distributed evenly across all wells of several immunoSEQ 96-well plates, and each plate was treated as a replicate. For sorted subsets, roughly 190 ng of genomic DNA, equivalent to 30,000 or so T cell genomes, went into each replicate PCR. Purified libraries were quantified with a Qubit 3.0 fluorometer, sized on a Bioanalyzer 2100, and re-quantified with the KAPA Library Quantification kit. A separate single-read 150-cycle Illumina NextSeq 550 flow cell was used to sequence each immunoSEQ 96-well plate. Processing in the source paper ran as follows. Because the immunoSEQ output held only junctional sequences and lacked quality scores, the filtering could not match the filtering applied to full-length reads. To assign V/J genes and CDR3, sequences were annotated using PyIR, a Python wrapper for IgBLAST v1.9, with IMGT germline references. Reads were filtered out if the reads had weak V/J assignments (E-value above 1e-6), no CDR3, stop codons, out-of-frame junctions, or ambiguous translated residues. V3J clonotypes were defined by identical inferred V gene, J gene, and CDR3 amino acid sequence. Percentage overlap between repertoires was computed as shared unique clonotypes divided by the size of the smaller repertoire. Repertoire richness was assessed with RTK rarefaction, the Chao1 estimator, and Recon v2.1 estimates of unobserved clonotypes. Generation probabilities for all TCRbeta clonotypes obtained by the gDNA method from four donors were computed using OLGA. TCRdb's version of the immuneACCESS table is confined to in-frame rearrangements and falls short of the full clone set. An unresolved V gene accounts for under half of the shortfall where checked; the remainder is of unknown origin. For V, J and clone size, that table is used; D and trimming come from the DNA. The sample profile shows 2 million to 3 million clones; around nine tenths of them were found once. The biggest ten clones account for over 0.12% of the sample.

The donors were healthy, HIV-negative adults with no recently reported acute infections or vaccinations. Every donor was a Caucasian adult living in Nashville, Tennessee, USA. Magnetic negative selection was used to enrich CD4+ T cells, after which naive cells were positively selected on CD45RA and the negative fraction became the memory subset. Blood was collected by leukapheresis, and PBMCs were isolated by Ficoll-Histopaque density gradient centrifugation and then cryopreserved in liquid nitrogen vapor phase. Purity and quantity of every magnetically sorted T cell population were checked by analytical flow cytometry. Genomic DNA was isolated from every sorted fraction and measured by UV absorbance on a Nanodrop 2000c.

The receptor chain draws on TRBV5-1 and TRBJ2-3, and TRBD1 aligns with 8 junction nucleotides. Sequenced material: naive CD4+ T cells sorted from blood. In the paper's terms, the cell subset or site label means: CD45RA+ positively selected. The source is a young man in good health. The sequenced DNA is TGCGCCAGCAGCGCTGATAGTGGGACAGGAGTAGGCGATACGCAGTATTTT. This encodes CASSADSGTGVGDTQYF.